This is a list of T cell receptor beta chains from one sample in a study of T cell responses to AZD1222 COVID-19 vaccine. TCRdb keeps only in-frame clones here, not all; method: immunoSEQ multiplex PCR. The sample holds some 170,000 clones, approximately 88% seen once. The source was peripheral blood, collected on day 0 of AZD1222 vaccination. These receptors were collected from an adult in good health. CDR3s include the opening cysteine and the closing phenylalanine or tryptophan. A D gene is named only where the DNA matches it firmly. Clone sizes are given selectively: once, few, many, or a class where the clone is expanded.

>TRBJ1-5|TRBV4-2|once|.
CASSQPSQPQHF
TGTGCCAGCAGCCAACCATCTCAGCCCCAGCATTTT
>TRBJ2-7|TRBV5-5|.|TRBD1
CASSSGQGPYEQYF
TGTGCCAGCAGCTCCGGACAGGGGCCCTACGAGCAGTACTTC
>TRBJ1-1|TRBV28|.|TRBD1
CASSLARGDTEAFF
TGTGCCAGCAGTTTGGCCAGGGGGGACACTGAAGCTTTCTTT
>TRBJ2-5|TRBV5-1|.|.
CASSLVVGLEETQYF
TGCGCCAGCAGCTTGGTGGTGGGACTGGAAGAGACCCAGTACTTC
>TRBJ2-2|TRBV12-3/TRBV12-4|.|.
CASTESNTGELFF
TGTGCCAGCACCGAGAGCAACACCGGGGAGCTGTTTTTT
>TRBJ2-1|TRBV9|once|TRBD2
CASSPTSGGTYNEQFF
TGTGCCAGCAGCCCCACTAGCGGGGGGACCTACAATGAGCAGTTCTTC
>TRBJ1-3|TRBV5-1|.|.
CASSLEGNSGNTIYF
TGCGCCAGCAGCTTGGAGGGAAACTCTGGAAACACCATATATTTT
>TRBJ1-2|TRBV5-4|.|TRBD1
CASSSWTGTGGYTF
TGTGCCAGCAGCTCCTGGACAGGGACTGGGGGCTACACCTTC
>TRBJ2-2|TRBV6-5|.|.
CASSYEVRSTGELFF
TGTGCCAGCAGTTACGAGGTCAGATCCACCGGGGAGCTGTTTTTT
>TRBJ1-6|TRBV4-3|.|.
CASSLDGNTNSPLHF
TGCGCCAGCAGCCTAGACGGAAACACTAATTCACCCCTCCACTTT
>TRBJ1-1|TRBV6-5|.|TRBD1
CASSRLLTGATEAFF
TGTGCCAGCAGTCGCCTCTTAACAGGGGCCACTGAAGCTTTCTTT
>TRBJ1-2|TRBV28|.|TRBD1
CASRTQGALGYTF
TGTGCCAGCAGGACCCAGGGGGCGTTAGGTTACACCTTC
>TRBJ2-1|TRBV4-3|.|.
CASSQDRAVPAREQFF
TGCGCCAGCAGCCAAGATCGTGCGGTTCCCGCGCGTGAGCAGTTCTTC
>TRBJ1-1|TRBV30|.|TRBD1
CAWGDRRTEAFF
TGTGCCTGGGGGGACAGGCGCACTGAAGCTTTCTTT
>TRBJ2-6|TRBV7-8|once|.
CASSLLATGSGANVLTF
TGTGCCAGCAGCTTACTGGCGACGGGCTCTGGGGCCAACGTCCTGACTTTC
>TRBJ2-2|TRBV5-6|.|.
CASSLDRGLNTGELFF
TGTGCCAGCAGCCTCGACCGGGGCTTGAACACCGGGGAGCTGTTTTTT
>TRBJ1-5|TRBV30|once|.
CAWSLARGSNQPQHF
TGTGCCTGGAGCCTCGCAAGGGGTAGCAATCAGCCCCAGCATTTT
>TRBJ2-1|TRBV24-1|.|TRBD1
CATSPQGVGNEQFF
TGTGCCACCAGTCCGCAGGGGGTCGGAAATGAGCAGTTCTTC
>TRBJ1-1|TRBV28|.|.
CASSFSRAEAFF
TGTGCCAGCAGTTTCTCGAGGGCTGAAGCTTTCTTT
>TRBJ2-1|TRBV6-5|.|TRBD2
CASRKGVRGGNEQFF
TGTGCCAGCAGAAAAGGGGTCCGGGGGGGCAATGAGCAGTTCTTC
>TRBJ1-4|TRBV19|.|TRBD1
CASSRQGRTTNEKLFF
TGTGCCAGTAGCCGACAGGGCCGCACAACTAATGAAAAACTGTTTTTT
>TRBJ1-5|TRBV5-8|.|TRBD1
CASSFRTGASNQPQHF
TGTGCCAGCAGCTTCCGGACAGGGGCTAGCAATCAGCCCCAGCATTTT
>TRBJ1-4|TRBV5-1|.|TRBD1
CASSNGQGLATNEKLFF
TGCGCCAGCAGCAATGGACAGGGATTGGCAACTAATGAAAAACTGTTTTTT
>TRBJ2-1|TRBV19|.|.
CASQLGLSRGEQFF
TGTGCCAGTCAACTCGGACTATCCCGGGGTGAGCAGTTCTTC
>TRBJ2-1|TRBV11-2|few|TRBD2
CASSLGTSGRGHEQFF
TGTGCCAGCAGCTTAGGGACTAGCGGGAGGGGTCATGAGCAGTTCTTC
>TRBJ2-3|TRBV28|.|.
CASSFSRGTTDTQYF
TGTGCCAGCAGTTTCTCGCGGGGAACCACAGATACGCAGTATTTT
>TRBJ2-1|TRBV5-4|.|.
CASSSENYNEQFF
TGTGCCAGCAGCTCGGAGAATTACAATGAGCAGTTCTTC
>TRBJ2-7|TRBV30|.|TRBD1
CAWSSGTGIYEQYF
TGTGCCTGGAGTTCCGGGACAGGGATTTACGAGCAGTACTTC
>TRBJ1-1|TRBV3-1/TRBV3-2|.|.
CASSPQGPQHNTEAFF
TGTGCCAGCAGCCCCCAAGGGCCTCAGCACAACACTGAAGCTTTCTTT
>TRBJ2-2|TRBV4-1|.|.
CASSRGGGGSGELFF
TGCGCCAGCAGCCGGGGCGGAGGTGGGAGCGGGGAGCTGTTTTTT
>TRBJ2-1|TRBV9|.|TRBD2
CASSGWGGEQFF
TGTGCCAGCAGCGGATGGGGGGGTGAGCAGTTCTTC
>TRBJ2-1|TRBV6-5|few|TRBD1
CASSRTGNNEQFF
TGTGCCAGCAGTCGGACAGGGAACAATGAGCAGTTCTTC
>TRBJ1-1|TRBV20-1|.|.
CSASGQNTEAFF
TGCAGTGCTAGTGGGCAGAACACTGAAGCTTTCTTT
>TRBJ1-4|TRBV28|.|TRBD1
CASSLTTGTGGGNNEKLFF
TGTGCCAGCAGTTTGACCACCGGGACAGGGGGCGGGAATAATGAAAAACTGTTTTTT
>TRBJ2-7|TRBV10-3|.|TRBD2
CAISTREMTSGRAGAYEQYF
TGTGCCATCAGTACTCGAGAGATGACTAGCGGGAGGGCCGGGGCCTACGAGCAGTACTTC
>TRBJ2-7|TRBV6-5|.|TRBD1
CASSRDSYSYEQYF
TGTGCCAGCAGTCGGGACAGCTACTCCTACGAGCAGTACTTC
>TRBJ2-7|TRBV6-2/TRBV6-3|.|.
CASSRTVSEQYF
TGTGCCAGCAGTCGGACAGTTTCCGAGCAGTACTTC
>TRBJ1-2|TRBV5-4|.|.
CASSGDPGDYGYTF
TGTGCCAGCAGCGGCGACCCTGGGGACTATGGCTACACCTTC
>TRBJ1-1|TRBV30|.|.
CAWSVKGGLNTEAFF
TGTGCCTGGAGTGTAAAGGGGGGATTGAACACTGAAGCTTTCTTT
>TRBJ2-7|TRBV5-5|.|.
CASSLDDSIAYEQYF
TGTGCCAGCAGCTTGGACGACAGTATCGCCTACGAGCAGTACTTC
>TRBJ1-1|TRBV10-3|.|.
CAISAGGAGTEAFF
TGTGCCATCAGTGCGGGAGGGGCGGGAACTGAAGCTTTCTTT
>TRBJ1-1|TRBV18|.|.
CASSSETDTEAFF
TGTGCCAGCTCATCCGAGACAGACACTGAAGCTTTCTTT
>TRBJ2-7|TRBV11-1|.|.
CASSLGSYEQYF
TGTGCCAGCAGCTTAGGCAGCTACGAGCAGTACTTC
>TRBJ2-3|TRBV7-2|once|TRBD2
CASSSALLLAGGGGDTQYF
TGTGCCAGCAGCTCAGCGCTCCTCCTAGCGGGAGGGGGGGGAGATACGCAGTATTTT
>TRBJ1-4|TRBV30|.|.
CAWSAGTTTNEKLFF
TGTGCCTGGAGCGCCGGGACAACAACTAATGAAAAACTGTTTTTT